The 5 T cell receptor beta chains below were found in one sample sequenced in a study of human T cells and chemical hapten exposure. TCRdb ran MiXCR on the RACE reads and lists one entry per CDR3 protein. Found here are 25,000 to 35,000 distinct CDR3 sequences, 5% to 6.5% of them singletons; the top ten hold 5% to 7%. Noted time point: patch test 3, about 24 weeks after DPC sensitization. Treatment of the sample: therapeutic diphenylcyclopropenone sensitization with weekly scalp DPC. Sequencing used whole blood, obtained in connection with sensitization to the hapten diphenylcyclopropenone (DPC). The receptors stem from a man aged 25-40 years with alopecia areata. Some clones in this sample may be carry-over from other donors' samples.

This clonotype was observed many times. The rearrangement links TRBV29-1 to TRBJ2-6; no definite D call. The V end lost 4 bases, the J end lost 0 bases, and 4 bases lay between the germline ends. Germline assignment: CDR1 SQVTM and CDR2 ANQGSEA. CDR3 length equals 13 residues. The CDR3 nucleotides read TGCAGCGTTGCCCCCTCTGGGGCCAACGTCCTGACTTTC. This translates into CSVAPSGANVLTF. Full variable domain (rest looked up from reference TRBV29-1 and TRBJ2-6): SAVISQKPSRDICQRGTSLTIQCQVDSQVTMMFWYRQQPGQSLTLIATANQGSEATYESGFVIDKFPISRPNLTFSTLTVSNMSPEDSSIYLCSVAPSGANVLTFGAGSRLTVL.

This clonotype was seen many times. This chain links TRBV12-3 or TRBV12-4 with TRBJ2-3; possible D gene TRBD1, 5 bases. There are 14 residues in the CDR3. V was shortened by 5 bases and J by 3 bases, with 12 bases between the two germline ends. The chain's CDR3 is CASSPQTETDTQYF. CDR3 DNA: TGTGCCAGCAGTCCTCAGACAGAGACAGATACGCAGTATTTT.

This clonotype was observed at least ten times. This sequence joins TRBV20-1 and TRBJ1-1, with D perhaps TRBD1 (6 bases). This CDR3 spans 15 amino acids. V dropped 1 base and J dropped 4 bases, with 16 bases sitting between them. Germline values: CDR1 DFQATT, CDR2 SNEGSKA (reference sequence). The CDR3 spells CSARVFQGSGTEAFF. For the CDR3, the DNA is TGCAGTGCTAGAGTCTTCCAGGGGAGCGGCACTGAAGCTTTCTTT.

In this sample, this clonotype turned up many times. The CDR3 DNA is TGCAGTGCCCAGATCCGGGACCAGCGGAAAGATACGCAGTATTTT. As protein: CSAQIRDQRKDTQYF. The gene calls are TRBV20-1 and TRBJ2-3, with D possibly being TRBD1 or TRBD2 (5 bases each). V lost 6 bases to trimming and J lost 5 bases, with 21 bases between them. From germline, CDR1 is DFQATT and CDR2 SNEGSKA (reference sequence). This CDR3 is built from 15 residues.

V and J are TRBV18 and TRBJ2-7, with 7 positions matching TRBD2. CDR3 size: 15 residues. The V gene end was trimmed by 8 bases and the J gene end by 6 bases; junction bases not matched to a gene: 16. The germline gives CDR1 KGHSH, CDR2 LQKENI. This chain's CDR3 is CASHRGGRTPFEQYF. CDR3 coding DNA: TGTGCCAGCCACCGGGGAGGGAGGACCCCCTTCGAGCAGTACTTC.